This T cell receptor beta chain was recorded in a study of T-cell reconstitution after alpha-beta-depleted transplantation in children. Unique molecular identifiers were incorporated into the prepared TCRbeta library. In TCRdb, the PCR reads were re-called with MiXCR into one record per CDR3 protein. The sample gives 580,000 or so distinct CDR3 sequences, 23% of which show up once; about 14% is in the top ten. Germline V CDR1 and CDR2: SGHTA, FQGNSA. Trimming stripped 5 bases from V and 0 bases from J, with 17 bases between. CDR3 length: 17 amino acids. The chain combines TRBV7-2 with TRBJ1-3, with a possible D match to TRBD1 (5 bases). The source was PBMCs, mostly from graft donor cells, collected 360 days after TCRalphabeta/CD19-depleted stem cell transplant. The sequence was collected from a boy less than two years old who had a stem cell transplant for acute myeloid leukemia, so the T cells may come from the graft donor. CDR3 amino acids: CASSPQGQISSGNTIYF. The CDR3 region has the DNA TGTGCCAGCAGCCCGCAGGGCCAGATAAGCTCTGGAAACACCATATATTTT.